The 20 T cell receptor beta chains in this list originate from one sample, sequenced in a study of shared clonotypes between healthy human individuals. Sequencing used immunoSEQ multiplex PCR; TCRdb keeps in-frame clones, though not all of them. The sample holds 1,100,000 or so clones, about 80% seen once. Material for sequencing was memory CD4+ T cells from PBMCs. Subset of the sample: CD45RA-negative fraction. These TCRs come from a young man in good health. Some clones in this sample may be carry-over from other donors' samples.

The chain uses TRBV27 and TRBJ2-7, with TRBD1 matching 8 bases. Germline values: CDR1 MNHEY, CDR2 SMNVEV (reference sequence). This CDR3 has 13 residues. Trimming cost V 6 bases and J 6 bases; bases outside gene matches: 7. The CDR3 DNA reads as TGTGCCAGCAGCCGGACAGGGATCCCCGAGCAGTACTTC. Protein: CASSRTGIPEQYF.

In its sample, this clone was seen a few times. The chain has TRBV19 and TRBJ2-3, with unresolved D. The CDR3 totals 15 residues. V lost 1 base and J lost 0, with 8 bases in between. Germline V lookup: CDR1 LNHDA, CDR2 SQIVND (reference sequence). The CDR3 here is CASSIGFSSTDTQYF. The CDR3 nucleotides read TGTGCCAGTAGTATAGGTTTCAGTAGCACAGATACGCAGTATTTT.

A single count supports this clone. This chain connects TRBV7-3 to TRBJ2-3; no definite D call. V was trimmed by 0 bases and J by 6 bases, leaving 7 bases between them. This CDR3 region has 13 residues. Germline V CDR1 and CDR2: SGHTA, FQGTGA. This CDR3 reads CASSLTGWDTQYF. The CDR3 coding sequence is TGTGCCAGCAGCTTAACGGGGTGGGATACGCAGTATTTT.

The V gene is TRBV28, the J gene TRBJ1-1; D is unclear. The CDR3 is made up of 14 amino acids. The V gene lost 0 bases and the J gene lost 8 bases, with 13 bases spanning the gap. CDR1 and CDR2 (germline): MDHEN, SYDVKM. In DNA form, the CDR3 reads TGTGCCAGCAGTTTATGGGAGGGCGCGGAGGAAGCTTTCTTT. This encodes CASSLWEGAEEAFF. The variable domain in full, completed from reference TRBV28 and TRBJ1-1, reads DVKVTQSSRYLVKRTGEKVFLECVQDMDHENMFWYRQDPGLGLRLIYFSYDVKMKEKGDIPEGYSVSREKKERFSLILESASTNQTSMYLCASSLWEGAEEAFFGQGTRLTVV.

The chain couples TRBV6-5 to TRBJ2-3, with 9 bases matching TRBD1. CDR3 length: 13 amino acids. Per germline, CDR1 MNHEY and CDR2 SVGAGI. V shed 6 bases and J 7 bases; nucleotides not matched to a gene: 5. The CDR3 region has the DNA TGTGCCAGCAGCTATGACAGGGGGAATACGCAGTATTTT. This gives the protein CASSYDRGNTQYF.

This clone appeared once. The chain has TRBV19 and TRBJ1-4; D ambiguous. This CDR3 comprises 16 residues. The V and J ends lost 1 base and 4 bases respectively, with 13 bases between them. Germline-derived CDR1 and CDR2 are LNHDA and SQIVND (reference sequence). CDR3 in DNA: TGTGCCAGTAGTATAGTCCGAGGTTTCGGTAATGAAAAACTGTTTTTT. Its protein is CASSIVRGFGNEKLFF.

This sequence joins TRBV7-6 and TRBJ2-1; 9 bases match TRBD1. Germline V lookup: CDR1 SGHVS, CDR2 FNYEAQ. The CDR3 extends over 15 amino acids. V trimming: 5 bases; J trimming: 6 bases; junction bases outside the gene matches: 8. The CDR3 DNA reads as TGTGCCAGCAGCGTCGGACAGGGGATGATCAATGAGCAGTTCTTC. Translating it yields CASSVGQGMINEQFF.

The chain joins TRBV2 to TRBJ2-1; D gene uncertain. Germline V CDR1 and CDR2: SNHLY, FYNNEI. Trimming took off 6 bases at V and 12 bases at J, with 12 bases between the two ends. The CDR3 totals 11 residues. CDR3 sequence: CASSRLSRQFF. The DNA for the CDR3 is TGTGCCAGCAGCCGGCTCTCCCGGCAGTTCTTC.

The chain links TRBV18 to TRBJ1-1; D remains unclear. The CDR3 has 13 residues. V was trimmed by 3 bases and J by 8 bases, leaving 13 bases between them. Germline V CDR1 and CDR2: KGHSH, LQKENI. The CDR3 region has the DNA TGTGCCAGCTCACCGACACGAGACGCCGAAGCTTTCTTT. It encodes CASSPTRDAEAFF.

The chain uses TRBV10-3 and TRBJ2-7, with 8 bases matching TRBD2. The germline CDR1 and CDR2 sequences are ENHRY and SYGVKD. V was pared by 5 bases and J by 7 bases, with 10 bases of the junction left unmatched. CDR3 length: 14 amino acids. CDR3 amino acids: CAISPTGPGGEQYF. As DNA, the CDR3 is TGTGCCATCAGTCCCACCGGGCCGGGGGGGGAGCAGTACTTC.

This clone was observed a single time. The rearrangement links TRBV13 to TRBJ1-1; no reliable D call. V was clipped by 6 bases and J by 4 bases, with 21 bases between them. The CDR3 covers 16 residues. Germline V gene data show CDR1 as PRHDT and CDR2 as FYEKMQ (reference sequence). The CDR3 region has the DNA TGTGCCAGCAGTCATTTATGGGAGATACGGGGCACTGAAGCTTTCTTT. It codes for CASSHLWEIRGTEAFF.

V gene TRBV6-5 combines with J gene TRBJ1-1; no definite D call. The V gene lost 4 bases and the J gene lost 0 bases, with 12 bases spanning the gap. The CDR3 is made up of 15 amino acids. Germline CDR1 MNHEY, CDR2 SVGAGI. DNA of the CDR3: TGTGCCAGCAGTTCCCCCCGGGCCTTGAACACTGAAGCTTTCTTT. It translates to CASSSPRALNTEAFF.

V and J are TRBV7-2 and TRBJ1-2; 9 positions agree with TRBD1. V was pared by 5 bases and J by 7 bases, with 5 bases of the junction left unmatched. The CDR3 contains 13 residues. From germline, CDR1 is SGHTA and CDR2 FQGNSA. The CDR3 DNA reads TGTGCCAGCAGCAAAGGACAGGGGCTTGGCTACACCTTC. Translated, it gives CASSKGQGLGYTF. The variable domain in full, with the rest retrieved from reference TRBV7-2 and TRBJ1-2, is GAGVSQSPSNKVTEKGKDVELRCDPISGHTALYWYRQSLGQGLEFLIYFQGNSAPDKSGLPSDRFSAERTGGSVSTLTIQRTQQEDSAVYLCASSKGQGLGYTFGSGTRLTVV.

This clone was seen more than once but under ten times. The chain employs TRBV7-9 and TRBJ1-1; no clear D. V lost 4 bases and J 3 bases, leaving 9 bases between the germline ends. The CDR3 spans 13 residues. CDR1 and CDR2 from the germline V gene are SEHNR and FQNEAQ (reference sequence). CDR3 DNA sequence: TGTGCCAGCAGCTACGCAGTGGACACTGAAGCTTTCTTT. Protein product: CASSYAVDTEAFF.

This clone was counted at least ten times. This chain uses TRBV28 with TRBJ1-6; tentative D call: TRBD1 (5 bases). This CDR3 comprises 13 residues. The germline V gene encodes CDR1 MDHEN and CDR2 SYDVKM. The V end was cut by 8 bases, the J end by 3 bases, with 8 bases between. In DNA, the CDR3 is TGTGCCAGCCTCAGGGACTATAATTCACCCCTCCACTTT. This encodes CASLRDYNSPLHF.

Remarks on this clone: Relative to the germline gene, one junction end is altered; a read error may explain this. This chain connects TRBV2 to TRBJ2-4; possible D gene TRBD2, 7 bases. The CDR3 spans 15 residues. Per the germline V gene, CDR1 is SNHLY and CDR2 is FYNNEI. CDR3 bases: TGTGCCAGCACTCAAGGGGGGGCCGCCAAAAACATTCAGTGCTTC. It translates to CASTQGGAAKNIQCF.

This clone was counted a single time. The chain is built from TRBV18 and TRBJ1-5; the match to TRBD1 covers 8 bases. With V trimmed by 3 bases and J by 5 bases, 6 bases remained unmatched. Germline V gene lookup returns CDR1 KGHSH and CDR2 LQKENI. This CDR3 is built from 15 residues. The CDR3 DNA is TGTGCCAGCTCACCGACAGGGGCCGTGGATCAGCCCCAGCATTTT. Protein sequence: CASSPTGAVDQPQHF.

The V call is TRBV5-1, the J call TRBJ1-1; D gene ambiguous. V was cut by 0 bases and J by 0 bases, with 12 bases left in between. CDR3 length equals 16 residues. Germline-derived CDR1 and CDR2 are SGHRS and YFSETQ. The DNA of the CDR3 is TGCGCCAGCAGCTTGGCTAATACGGATTTGAACACTGAAGCTTTCTTT. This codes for CASSLANTDLNTEAFF.

Here the CDR3 DNA reads TGTGCCAGCAGGGTACGCAAGTACCAAGAGACCCAGTACTTC. Its translation is CASRVRKYQETQYF. The chain has TRBV6-6 and TRBJ2-5; D not resolved. Germline V gives CDR1 MNHNY, CDR2 SVGAGI (reference sequence). V was trimmed by 6 bases and J by 0 bases, leaving 11 bases between them. The CDR3 contains 14 residues.

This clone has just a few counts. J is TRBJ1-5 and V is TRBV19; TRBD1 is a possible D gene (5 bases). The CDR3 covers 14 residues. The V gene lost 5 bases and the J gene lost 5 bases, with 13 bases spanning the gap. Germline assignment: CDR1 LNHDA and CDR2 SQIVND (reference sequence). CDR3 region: CASSLKGGDQPQHF. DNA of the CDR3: TGTGCCAGTAGTTTAAAGGGAGGGGATCAGCCCCAGCATTTT.